The 27 T cell receptor beta chains reported below all come from one sample, sequenced in a study of T cell repertoires in cytomegalovirus infection. TCRdb reanalysed the reads using MiXCR and keeps one entry per CDR3 protein. The sample carries 400,000 to 600,000 distinct CDR3 sequences, approximately 42% recorded once. For these TCRs, the target antigens are not known. Sequenced material: cultured PBMCs, taken from culture after CMV antigen stimulation. The receptors originated from a human donor in good health (CMV status not recorded). Some clones in this sample may be carry-over from other donors' samples.

V gene TRBV4-2 combines with J gene TRBJ2-1, with 9 bases matching TRBD2. CDR3 length equals 14 residues. The germline V gene encodes CDR1 LGHNA and CDR2 YNFKEQ. V lost 8 bases to trimming and J lost 5 bases; unmatched junction nucleotides: 7. CDR3 sequence reads: CASRPGTSNNEQFF. CDR3 nucleotides: TGTGCCAGCCGACCGGGGACTAGCAACAATGAGCAGTTCTTC.

This rearrangement joins TRBV7-9 to TRBJ1-2; no clear D gene. Between the trimmed V and J ends, which lost 5 bases and 10 bases, there was a span of 14 bases. There are 12 residues in the CDR3. Germline assignment: CDR1 SEHNR and CDR2 FQNEAQ (reference sequence). This CDR3 reads CASSLDQEDYTF. CDR3 DNA sequence: TGTGCCAGCAGCCTAGATCAGGAAGACTACACCTTC.

This clonotype has just a few counts. CDR3 coding DNA: TGTGCCAGCAGCGGGCGGACAGGGCAGAACACTGAAGCTTTCTTT. Translated: CASSGRTGQNTEAFF. The chain is built from TRBV7-8 and TRBJ1-1; 8 bases agree with TRBD1. Trimming at V came to 5 bases and at J to 1 base, leaving 6 bases not matched to a gene. The CDR3 has 15 residues. The V gene's germline CDR1 is SGHVS and CDR2 FQNEAQ.

As DNA, the CDR3 is TGCGCCAGCAGCCAAGGAGCGGGGGGATACAATGAGCAGTTCTTC. Amino acids: CASSQGAGGYNEQFF. The rearrangement uses TRBV4-1 and TRBJ2-1; 9 bases are a match to TRBD2. This CDR3 has 15 amino acids. The V segment lost 1 base and the J segment 4 bases; nucleotides outside the gene matches: 2. Germline V lookup: CDR1 MGHRA, CDR2 YSYEKL.

The chain links TRBV7-1 to TRBJ2-7; D is unresolved. TRBV7-1 is reported as an ORF; its role is uncertain. Trimming shortened V by 7 bases and J by 7 bases, and 11 bases separated the two germline ends. This CDR3 comprises 11 residues. The CDR3, as DNA: TGTGCCAGCACGGATGGGATGGAGCAGTACTTC. This encodes CASTDGMEQYF.

This clonotype has at least ten counts. V and J are TRBV7-2 and TRBJ2-7; perhaps TRBD2 as D (5 bases). V was cut by 4 bases and J by 0 bases, with 10 bases left in between. Germline V gene lookup returns CDR1 SGHTA and CDR2 FQGNSA. This CDR3 contains 14 residues. The CDR3 DNA is TGTGCCAGCAGCTCTGAGGGCTTCTCCTACGAGCAGTACGTC. This encodes CASSSEGFSYEQYV.

There are a few counts of this clonotype. J is TRBJ2-7 and V is TRBV11-2; 7 bases agree with TRBD1. V trimming: 5 bases; J trimming: 2 bases; junction bases outside the gene matches: 15. The CDR3 has 17 amino acids. Germline V gene lookup returns CDR1 SGHAT and CDR2 FQNNGV. CDR3 DNA: TGTGCCAGCAGCCCTATCGACAGACAGGGACGACCCTACGAGCAGTACTTC. Translation gives CASSPIDRQGRPYEQYF.

In its sample, this clonotype was seen a few times. V gene TRBV4-1 combines with J gene TRBJ2-1; D is perhaps TRBD2 (6 bases). V lost 4 bases and J lost 8, with 21 bases in between. The CDR3 is 16 amino acids. Germline V gene data show CDR1 as MGHRA and CDR2 as YSYEKL. CDR3 in DNA: TGCGCCAGCAGCCCCCGAAGGTCCGGGGGTGGGGATGAGCAGTTCTTC. Encoded protein: CASSPRRSGGGDEQFF.

This clonotype was counted a few times. The chain joins TRBV7-6 to TRBJ2-1; possible D gene TRBD2, 5 bases. This CDR3 has 14 amino acids. The V end lost 5 bases, the J end lost 7 bases, and 15 bases lay between the germline ends. Germline CDR1 and CDR2: SGHVS and FNYEAQ. CDR3 amino acids: CASSESRGENEQFF. Written as DNA, the CDR3 is TGTGCCAGCAGCGAGAGCCGGGGTGAGAATGAGCAGTTCTTC.

In DNA form, the CDR3 reads TGTGCCAGCAGCGGCCGGGTCTATGGCTACACCTTC. Translating gives CASSGRVYGYTF. The chain employs TRBV6-5 and TRBJ1-2; no reliable D call. Trimming removed 6 bases at V and 4 bases at J, with 9 bases between. The CDR3 is 12 residues long. Germline CDR1 reads MNHEY; CDR2 reads SVGAGI.

This clonotype was recorded a few times. V gene TRBV7-2 combines with J gene TRBJ2-7; D is ambiguous. The V end lost 5 bases, the J end lost 3 bases, and 14 bases lay between the germline ends. CDR1 SGHTA and CDR2 FQGNSA come from the germline V gene. The CDR3 has 14 amino acids. The CDR3 sequence is CASSPTHNHYEQYV. The CDR3 coding sequence is TGTGCCAGCAGCCCCACCCACAATCACTACGAGCAGTACGTC.

This clonotype was counted between two and nine times. The chain has TRBV7-9 and TRBJ2-3, with D perhaps TRBD1 (5 bases). The CDR3 spans 15 residues. Germline CDR1 is SEHNR and CDR2 is FQNEAQ (reference sequence). V lost 5 bases and J lost 0, with 12 bases in between. In nucleotides, the CDR3 is TGTGCCAGCAGCCCGCCAGGGTCGAGCACAGATACGCAGTATTTT. Protein sequence: CASSPPGSSTDTQYF.

This rearrangement joins TRBV7-2 to TRBJ2-7; D gene ambiguous. Germline CDR1 SGHTA, CDR2 FQGNSA. There are 12 residues in the CDR3. Trimming stripped 3 bases from V and 7 bases from J, with 10 bases between. In DNA, the CDR3 is TGTGCCAGCAGCTTCCCCCCCTGGGAGCAGTACTTC. It is translated as CASSFPPWEQYF.

This clonotype was seen a few times. The J gene is TRBJ2-7, the V gene TRBV6-5; 7 positions match TRBD1. This CDR3 spans 13 amino acids. Germline V gives CDR1 MNHEY, CDR2 SVGAGI. Unmatched junction bases numbered 16, after V lost 8 bases and J lost 12 bases. The CDR3 protein is CASRSAGGPQSYF. In nucleotides, the CDR3 is TGTGCCAGCCGCTCCGCAGGGGGTCCCCAATCGTACTTC.

The sample holds a few counts of this clonotype. The chain joins TRBV24-1 to TRBJ2-7, with 8 bases aligning to TRBD1. The CDR3 covers 21 residues. From germline, CDR1 is KGHDR and CDR2 SFDVKD. V was pared by 0 bases and J by 9 bases, with 27 bases of the junction left unmatched. The CDR3 nucleotides read TGTGCCACCAGTGATTTGCTTTTTTGGACAGGGACGAACTCATTCTACGAAGGGCAGTACTTC. It yields the protein CATSDLLFWTGTNSFYEGQYF.

The chain is built from TRBV7-2 and TRBJ1-2; weak D call: TRBD1 (5 bases). Germline CDR1 is SGHTA and CDR2 is FQGNSA. V shed 5 bases and J shed 4 bases, with 14 bases lying between them. CDR3 length equals 14 residues. CDR3 DNA: TGTGCCAGCAGCACCCGGGACCCTGCCTATGGCTACACCTTC. It encodes CASSTRDPAYGYTF.

This clonotype was found a few times. The CDR3 region is CASSFTGAPYEQYF. The CDR3 DNA sequence: TGTGCCAGCAGTTTTACGGGAGCTCCCTACGAGCAGTACTTC. The V gene is TRBV12-3 or TRBV12-4, the J gene TRBJ2-7; weak D call: TRBD2 (6 bases). Trimming took 3 bases from V and 2 from J, leaving 11 bases between them. This CDR3 comprises 14 residues.

This clonotype was seen a handful of times. This chain connects TRBV11-2 to TRBJ2-1; 9 bases map to TRBD2. V was pared by 5 bases and J by 7 bases, with 12 bases of the junction left unmatched. Germline-derived CDR1 and CDR2 are SGHAT and FQNNGV. The CDR3 consists of 16 residues. The CDR3 loop is CASSPLLAGERNEQFF. CDR3 nucleotide sequence: TGTGCCAGCAGCCCCTTACTAGCGGGTGAACGGAATGAGCAGTTCTTC. Full variable domain (missing parts from reference TRBV11-2 and TRBJ2-1): EAGVAQSPRYKIIEKRQSVAFWCNPISGHATLYWYQQILGQGPKLLIQFQNNGVVDDSQLPKDRFSAERLKGVDSTLKIQPAKLEDSAVYLCASSPLLAGERNEQFFGPGTRLTVL.

This clonotype showed up just a few times. The gene calls are TRBV7-2 and TRBJ1-4; D unclear. The germline V and J ends were trimmed by 6 bases and 4 bases, with 9 bases remaining between them. Germline CDR1 is SGHTA and CDR2 is FQGNSA. The CDR3 sequence is 13 residues long. CDR3 DNA: TGTGCCAGCAGAGAGTGGAGTAATGAAAAACTGTTTTTT. Translation gives CASREWSNEKLFF. Full variable domain (missing parts from reference TRBV7-2 and TRBJ1-4): GAGVSQSPSNKVTEKGKDVELRCDPISGHTALYWYRQSLGQGLEFLIYFQGNSAPDKSGLPSDRFSAERTGGSVSTLTIQRTQQEDSAVYLCASREWSNEKLFFGSGTQLSVL.

V gene TRBV20-1 combines with J gene TRBJ1-3, with D unclear. The V end was cut by 0 bases, the J end by 0 bases, with 15 bases between. Germline V gene data show CDR1 as DFQATT and CDR2 as SNEGSKA (reference sequence). This CDR3 region has 17 residues. CDR3 region: CSARDPPGRPSGNTIYF. The CDR3 region has the DNA TGCAGTGCTAGAGATCCCCCAGGAAGGCCCTCTGGAAACACCATATATTTT.

V gene TRBV7-2 combines with J gene TRBJ1-2; D is undetermined. V was shortened by 2 bases and J by 0 bases, with 7 bases between the two germline ends. CDR3 size: 14 residues. The V gene's germline CDR1 is SGHTA and CDR2 FQGNSA. The chain's CDR3 is CASSLIRSNYGYTF. In DNA form, the CDR3 reads TGTGCCAGCAGCTTAATTAGGTCTAACTATGGCTACACCTTC.

This clonotype was seen more than once but under ten times. The chain couples TRBV7-2 to TRBJ2-5, with 11 bases fitting TRBD2. V shed 3 bases and J 10 bases; nucleotides not matched to a gene: 1. The CDR3 is made up of 12 amino acids. Germline V gives CDR1 SGHTA, CDR2 FQGNSA. CDR3 in DNA: TGTGCCAGCAGCTTCGGACTAGCGGGCCAGTACTTC. It codes for CASSFGLAGQYF.

This clonotype was seen only a few times. V and J are TRBV2 and TRBJ2-3, with 7 bases aligning to TRBD1. Per germline, CDR1 SNHLY and CDR2 FYNNEI. The CDR3 sequence is 13 residues long. V trimming: 8 bases; J trimming: 5 bases; junction bases outside the gene matches: 7. The CDR3 DNA reads as TGTGCCAGCGGGACAGAAGTTAAAGATACGCAGTATTTT. Translating it yields CASGTEVKDTQYF.

The V call is TRBV7-2, the J call TRBJ2-1, with 8 bases fitting TRBD2. V lost 1 base and J lost 5; bases outside the gene matches: 16. The germline gives CDR1 SGHTA, CDR2 FQGNSA. CDR3 size: 19 residues. CDR3 in DNA: TGTGCCAGCAGCTTAGTGGTCGCTGGGTGGCGGGAGGAGGACAATGAGCAGTTCTTC. It encodes CASSLVVAGWREEDNEQFF.

There are many counts of this clonotype. This rearrangement joins TRBV7-2 to TRBJ2-1; D call uncertain. The V end was cut by 5 bases, the J end by 0 bases, with 11 bases between. Germline V lookup: CDR1 SGHTA, CDR2 FQGNSA. This CDR3 has 15 residues. The CDR3: CASSPGVSSYNEQFF. In nucleotides, the CDR3 is TGTGCCAGCAGCCCGGGTGTGAGCTCCTACAATGAGCAGTTCTTC.

This chain connects TRBV28 to TRBJ1-2; a weak D match, TRBD1 (6 bases). V gave up 5 bases and J gave up 6 bases, with 13 bases separating them. Germline values: CDR1 MDHEN, CDR2 SYDVKM. The CDR3 extends over 13 amino acids. The CDR3 DNA reads TGTGCCAGCAGTGCCCTGGGGGGCAATGGCTACACCTTC. Protein: CASSALGGNGYTF.

This clonotype was seen only a few times. The chain links TRBV7-9 to TRBJ2-1; 14 bases map to TRBD2. The CDR3 is 17 amino acids. V shed 5 bases and J 3 bases; nucleotides not matched to a gene: 6. Germline CDR1 SEHNR, CDR2 FQNEAQ (reference sequence). The CDR3 DNA reads as TGTGCCAGCAGCGGGGAGACTAGCGGGGGGGTCTACAATGAGCAGTTCTTC. Translation: CASSGETSGGVYNEQFF.